These 25 T cell receptor beta chains were sequenced from one sample in a study of response to subunit inactivated influenza vaccine (dated by TCRdb to 2016 to 2019). Libraries were prepared through RT-PCR. The run used an Illumina HiSeq 2500. The public reads were reprocessed in TCRdb via fastp at Q25 and MiXCR, keeping in-frame beta chains. Rows with a matching CDR3 protein are joined into one entry that keeps the most common DNA and genes. Across this sample there are under 550,000 distinct CDR3 sequences, with 7.6% seen only once. The ten largest clones take up roughly 13% of the sample. Sequencing used PBMCs from blood, obtained less than 30 months after vaccination. The receptors shown here come from a man aged 45-69 years who received an inactivated influenza vaccine. Donor details come from another sample of the same person, matched by shared clones.

This clonotype was seen a handful of times. The V gene is TRBV6-1, the J gene TRBJ2-7, with D uncertain. This CDR3 is 14 amino acids long. V lost 2 bases and J lost 1, with 9 bases in between. Germline lookup yields CDR1 MNHNS and CDR2 SASEGT. CDR3 bases: TGTGCCAGCAGTGAAATTGGCACTTCCTACGAGCAGTACTTC. As protein: CASSEIGTSYEQYF.

The chain couples TRBV28 to TRBJ2-3, with D possibly TRBD2 on 5 matching bases. CDR3 length: 12 amino acids. Germline CDR1 MDHEN, CDR2 SYDVKM. The germline V and J ends were trimmed by 6 bases and 9 bases, with 13 bases remaining between them. Here the CDR3 DNA reads TGTGCCAGCAGGATAACCGGGAACACGCAGTATTTT. This translates into CASRITGNTQYF. Based on the CDR3 plus reference TRBV28 and TRBJ2-3, the full variable domain is DVKVTQSSRYLVKRTGEKVFLECVQDMDHENMFWYRQDPGLGLRLIYFSYDVKMKEKGDIPEGYSVSREKKERFSLILESASTNQTSMYLCASRITGNTQYFGPGTRLTVL.

This clonotype appeared a few times. The V call is TRBV6-5, the J call TRBJ2-1; 10 positions match TRBD2. Looked up from germline, CDR1 is MNHEY and CDR2 is SVGAGI. This CDR3 spans 16 amino acids. V dropped 0 bases and J dropped 8; count of bases not matched to a gene: 7. CDR3 residues: CASSYSIPSGSYEQFF. CDR3 in DNA: TGTGCCAGCAGTTACTCGATTCCTAGCGGGAGCTATGAGCAGTTCTTC.

The chain is built from TRBV6-2 or TRBV6-3 and TRBJ2-1, with 7 bases fitting TRBD1. CDR3 length equals 15 residues. Unmatched junction bases numbered 6, after V lost 2 bases and J lost 5 bases. Germline lookup yields CDR1 MNHEY and CDR2 SVGEGT. CDR3 residues: CASSYTGQGDNEQFF. DNA for the CDR3: TGTGCCAGCAGTTACACTGGGCAGGGGGACAATGAGCAGTTCTTC.

The J gene is TRBJ2-7, the V gene TRBV6-2 or TRBV6-3, with D uncertain. CDR3 length: 13 amino acids. With 5 bases removed from V and 6 bases from J, the gap between germline ends came to 14 bases. Germline V CDR1 and CDR2: MNHEY, SVGEGT. Here the CDR3 reads CASSQYTGGEQYF. CDR3 nucleotides: TGTGCCAGCAGTCAATACACCGGCGGCGAGCAGTACTTC.

Ten or more counts support this clonotype. The V call is TRBV3-1, the J call TRBJ2-1; D tentatively fits TRBD1 or TRBD2 (5 bases each). CDR3 length equals 15 residues. CDR1 and CDR2 (germline): LGHDT, YNNKEL (reference sequence). V was pared by 4 bases and J by 9 bases, with 19 bases between. The CDR3 region has the DNA TGTGCCAGCAGCCCGGCCCTAGCTGGGGGTGGTGAGCAGTTCTTC. The encoded protein is CASSPALAGGGEQFF.

This clonotype was seen ten or more times. The chain combines TRBV5-1 with TRBJ2-5; D might be TRBD2 (5 bases). This CDR3 contains 12 residues. Trimming took off 4 bases at V and 6 bases at J, with 10 bases between the two ends. In germline, CDR1 is SGHRS, CDR2 YFSETQ. The CDR3 bases are TGCGCCAGCAGCCACGGGGAGAAGACCCAGTACTTC. Encoded protein: CASSHGEKTQYF. Using reference TRBV5-1 and TRBJ2-5 for the parts outside the CDR3, the full variable domain is KAGVTQTPRYLIKTRGQQVTLSCSPISGHRSVSWYQQTPGQGLQFLFEYFSETQRNKGNFPGRFSGRQFSNSRSEMNVSTLELGDSALYLCASSHGEKTQYFGPGTRLLVL.

V and J are TRBV21-1 and TRBJ1-2; the DNA was not compared with TRBD1, the D call given in the table. TRBV21-1 is a recognized pseudogene. The CDR3 runs 16 residues. In DNA, the CDR3 is TGTGCCAGCAGCACCCTCCCGGGACATCCGAACTATGGCTACACCTTC. This codes for CASSTLPGHPNYGYTF.

The V and J genes are TRBV6-1 and TRBJ2-7; no reliable D call. Trimming pared 5 bases from V and 2 bases from J, leaving 16 bases between. The CDR3 has 15 amino acids. Per the germline V gene, CDR1 is MNHNS and CDR2 is SASEGT. The DNA for the CDR3 is TGTGCCAGCAGTACCCCGAAGGGCAGCCCCTACGAGCAGTACTTC. This gives the protein CASSTPKGSPYEQYF.

In its sample, this clonotype was seen a few times. J is TRBJ2-1 and V is TRBV20-1; 12 bases map to TRBD2. Germline V gene data show CDR1 as DFQATT and CDR2 as SNEGSKA (reference sequence). This CDR3 is 19 amino acids long. Germline trimming cut 0 bases from V and 0 bases from J; bases unmatched to any gene: 9. The CDR3 DNA is TGCAGTGCTAGAGAGCTAGCGGGAGGGCATCGGAGCTCCTACAATGAGCAGTTCTTC. The encoded protein is CSARELAGGHRSSYNEQFF.

This clonotype was recorded many times. This rearrangement joins TRBV29-1 to TRBJ1-1, with a weak D call TRBD1 (5 bases). Deletions cut 6 bases from V and 6 bases from J, with 17 bases between. This CDR3 is built from 13 residues. Germline V gives CDR1 SQVTM, CDR2 ANQGSEA. DNA of the CDR3: TGCAGCGTGGGGGTGGCCCCCGGGGCTGAAGCTTTCTTT. This translates into CSVGVAPGAEAFF.

This clonotype was counted a few times. The chain links TRBV29-1 to TRBJ2-3; 9 bases align to TRBD2. CDR3 size: 13 residues. The ends lost 8 bases at V and 2 bases at J; junction bases unmatched: 5. In germline, CDR1 is SQVTM, CDR2 ANQGSEA. The CDR3 spells CSISGGITDTQYF. CDR3 nucleotide sequence: TGCAGCATTAGCGGGGGAATCACAGATACGCAGTATTTT.

The rearrangement joins TRBV6-1 to TRBJ1-2; D unclear. Germline CDR1 MNHNS, CDR2 SASEGT. The V gene lost 4 bases and the J gene lost 4 bases, with 13 bases spanning the gap. The CDR3 runs to 14 residues. In DNA, the CDR3 is TGTGCCAGCAGTGTCCCAGCAGAGACCTATGGCTACACCTTC. Translation gives CASSVPAETYGYTF.

The sample holds many counts of this clonotype. The chain recombines TRBV20-1 with TRBJ2-7; D is possibly TRBD2 (5 bases). The CDR3 has 14 residues. The V gene's germline CDR1 is DFQATT and CDR2 SNEGSKA (reference sequence). V lost 0 bases to trimming and J lost 3 bases, with 12 bases between them. Here the CDR3 reads CSARDWARDYEQYF. The CDR3 DNA is TGCAGTGCTAGAGATTGGGCACGGGACTACGAGCAGTACTTC.

The chain is built from TRBV6-2 or TRBV6-3 and TRBJ1-1, with TRBD1 identical over 10 bases. With 7 bases clipped from V and 1 base from J, the junction kept 3 bases outside the gene matches. Germline V CDR1 and CDR2: MNHEY, SVGEGT. This CDR3 spans 14 amino acids. The CDR3 sequence is CASIGDRGNTEAFF. The CDR3 DNA is TGTGCCAGCATTGGGGACAGGGGGAACACTGAAGCTTTCTTT.

This clonotype has ten or more counts. The chain links TRBV9 to TRBJ2-3; D may be TRBD1 (5 bases). The germline V gene encodes CDR1 SGDLS and CDR2 YYNGEE. The CDR3 loop spans 16 amino acids. Trimming removed 0 bases at V and 1 base at J, with 12 bases between. The CDR3 reads CASSVGMGHRTDTQYF. The DNA for the CDR3 is TGTGCCAGCAGCGTAGGGATGGGGCATCGCACAGATACGCAGTATTTT.

This clonotype appeared a few times. The chain is built from TRBV12-3 or TRBV12-4 and TRBJ2-3, with a possible D match to TRBD1 (5 bases). CDR3 length equals 17 residues. V was shortened by 4 bases and J by 2 bases, with 19 bases between the two germline ends. For the CDR3, the DNA is TGTGCCAGCAGTTCCTCCAGAGGACACCCGTTCACAGATACGCAGTATTTT. As protein: CASSSSRGHPFTDTQYF.

This chain links TRBV4-1 with TRBJ2-7; the D gene is possibly TRBD1 (8 bases). Trimming pared 0 bases from V and 6 bases from J, leaving 12 bases between. The V gene's germline CDR1 is MGHRA and CDR2 YSYEKL. There are 14 residues in the CDR3. Here the CDR3 reads CASSQEHRGGEQYF. CDR3 sequence (DNA): TGCGCCAGCAGCCAAGAACACAGGGGGGGCGAGCAGTACTTC.

This clonotype was seen at least ten times. The genes are TRBV4-3 and TRBJ2-7; perhaps TRBD1 as D (5 bases). The CDR3 spans 13 residues. The V end lost 8 bases, the J end lost 4 bases, and 15 bases lay between the germline ends. Germline CDR1 LGHNA, CDR2 YSLEER. CDR3 bases: TGCGCCAGCGCGCAGGGTGTCCCATACGAGCAGTACTTC. Its translation: CASAQGVPYEQYF.

The sample holds many counts of this clonotype. The CDR3 loop is CASSDREGDNEKLFF. DNA of the CDR3: TGTGCCAGCAGCGACCGGGAGGGGGATAATGAAAAACTGTTTTTT. The J gene is TRBJ1-4, the V gene TRBV7-8; maybe TRBD1 (6 bases). The CDR3 sequence is 15 residues long. The V gene's germline CDR1 is SGHVS and CDR2 FQNEAQ. V was cut by 5 bases and J by 4 bases, with 14 bases left in between.

The chain links TRBV29-1 to TRBJ2-7; TRBD1 is a possible D gene (5 bases). This CDR3 is built from 12 residues. V lost 2 bases to trimming and J lost 5 bases, with 10 bases between them. Germline V gene lookup returns CDR1 SQVTM and CDR2 ANQGSEA. CDR3 in DNA: TGCAGCGTTGAACAGGGCGGAGACGAGCAGTACTTC. Translation gives CSVEQGGDEQYF.

J is TRBJ2-3 and V is TRBV24-1; D may be TRBD2 (6 bases). The CDR3 sequence is 15 residues long. Germline V gene sequence: CDR1 KGHDR, CDR2 SFDVKD. Between the trimmed V and J ends, which lost 3 bases and 1 base, there was a span of 10 bases. The CDR3 region has the DNA TGTGCCACCAGTGATGGGGGGTCCCGCACAGATACGCAGTATTTT. Translated: CATSDGGSRTDTQYF.

J is TRBJ1-1 and V is TRBV6-2 or TRBV6-3; D unresolved. The CDR3 spans 13 residues. V was clipped by 8 bases and J by 4 bases, with 14 bases between them. Looked up from germline, CDR1 is MNHEY and CDR2 is SVGEGT. As DNA, the CDR3 is TGTGCCAGCGTTGCAGGATGGAGCACTGAAGCTTTCTTT. Encoded protein: CASVAGWSTEAFF.

The CDR3 coding sequence is TGTGCCAGCAGCCGCTGGGGCGGAACTGAAGCTTTCTTT. Its translation: CASSRWGGTEAFF. This sequence joins TRBV14 and TRBJ1-1; maybe TRBD1 (5 bases). This CDR3 is built from 13 residues. Germline CDR1 is SGHDN and CDR2 is FVKESK. Trimming cost V 4 bases and J 5 bases, with 11 bases left between them. The variable domain in full, completed from reference TRBV14 and TRBJ1-1, reads EAGVTQFPSHSVIEKGQTVTLRCDPISGHDNLYWYRRVMGKEIKFLLHFVKESKQDESGMPNNRFLAERTGGTYSTLKVQPAELEDSGVYFCASSRWGGTEAFFGQGTRLTVV.

Only a few counts were recorded for this clonotype. V usage is TRBV28 and J usage is TRBJ1-5, with D possibly being TRBD1 (6 bases). This CDR3 has 21 residues. The V end lost 1 base, the J end lost 0 bases, and 25 bases lay between the germline ends. Germline assignment: CDR1 MDHEN and CDR2 SYDVKM. CDR3 sequence (DNA): TGTGCCAGCAGTTTATTGGCAGGGGCGATCTCGGCAGTAATTAGCAATCAGCCCCAGCATTTT. Its protein is CASSLLAGAISAVISNQPQHF.